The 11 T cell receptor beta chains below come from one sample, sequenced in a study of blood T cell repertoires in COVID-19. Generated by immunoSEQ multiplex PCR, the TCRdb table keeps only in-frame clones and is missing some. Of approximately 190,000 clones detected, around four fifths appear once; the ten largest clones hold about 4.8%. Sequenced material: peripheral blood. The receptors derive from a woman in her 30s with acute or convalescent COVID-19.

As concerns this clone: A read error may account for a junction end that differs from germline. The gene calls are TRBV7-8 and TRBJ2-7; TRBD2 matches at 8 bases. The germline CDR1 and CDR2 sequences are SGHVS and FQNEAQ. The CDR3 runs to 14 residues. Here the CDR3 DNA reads TGTGCCAGCAGCCTAGCGACTAGCGCGGGCGAGCAGTACTTC. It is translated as CASSLATSAGEQYF.

The CDR3 loop reads CASSQLLAETYEQYF. The CDR3 DNA is TGCGCCAGCAGCCAATTACTAGCGGAAACCTACGAGCAGTACTTC. The rearrangement joins TRBV4-1 to TRBJ2-7; TRBD2 matches 8 bases. Trimming removed 2 bases from V and 2 bases from J; junction bases left unmatched: 5. Germline-derived CDR1 and CDR2 are MGHRA and YSYEKL. This CDR3 contains 15 residues.

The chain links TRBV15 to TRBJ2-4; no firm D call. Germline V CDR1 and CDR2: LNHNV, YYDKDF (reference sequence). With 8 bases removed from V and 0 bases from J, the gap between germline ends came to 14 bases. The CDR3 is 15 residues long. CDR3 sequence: CATQFSSLAKNIQYF. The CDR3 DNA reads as TGTGCCACCCAATTTTCCAGTCTAGCCAAAAACATTCAGTACTTC.

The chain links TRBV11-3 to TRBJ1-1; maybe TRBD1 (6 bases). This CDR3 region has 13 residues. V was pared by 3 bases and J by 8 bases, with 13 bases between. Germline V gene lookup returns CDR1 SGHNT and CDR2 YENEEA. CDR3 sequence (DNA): TGTGCCAGCAGCTTTAAAGCCGACAGGGAAGCTTTCTTT. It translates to CASSFKADREAFF.

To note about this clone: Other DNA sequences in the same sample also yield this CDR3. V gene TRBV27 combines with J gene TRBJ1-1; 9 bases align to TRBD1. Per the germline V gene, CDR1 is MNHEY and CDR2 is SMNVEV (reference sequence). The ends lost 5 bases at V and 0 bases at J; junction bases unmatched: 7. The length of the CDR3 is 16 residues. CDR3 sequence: CASSLWTGALNTEAFF. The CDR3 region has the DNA TGTGCCAGCAGTCTGTGGACAGGGGCCCTGAACACTGAAGCTTTCTTT.

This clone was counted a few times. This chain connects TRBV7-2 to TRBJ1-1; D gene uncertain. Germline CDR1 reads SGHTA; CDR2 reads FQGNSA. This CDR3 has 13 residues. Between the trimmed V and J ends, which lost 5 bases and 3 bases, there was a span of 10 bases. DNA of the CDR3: TGTGCCAGCAGCAACAAACGGGACACTGAAGCTTTCTTT. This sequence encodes CASSNKRDTEAFF.

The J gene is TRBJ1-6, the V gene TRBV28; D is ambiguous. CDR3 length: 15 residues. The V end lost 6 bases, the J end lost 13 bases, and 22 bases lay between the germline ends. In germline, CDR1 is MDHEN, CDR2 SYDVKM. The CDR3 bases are TGTGCCAGCAGCCCGTTAGGTTCGGCTGGAGCGCCCCTCCACTTT. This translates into CASSPLGSAGAPLHF.

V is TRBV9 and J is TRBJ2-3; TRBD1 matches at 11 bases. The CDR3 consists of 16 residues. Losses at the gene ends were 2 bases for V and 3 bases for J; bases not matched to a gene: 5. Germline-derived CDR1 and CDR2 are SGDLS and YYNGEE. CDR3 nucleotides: TGTGCCAGCAGCGTCGGACAGGGGGCGCGGACAGATACGCAGTATTTT. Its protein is CASSVGQGARTDTQYF.

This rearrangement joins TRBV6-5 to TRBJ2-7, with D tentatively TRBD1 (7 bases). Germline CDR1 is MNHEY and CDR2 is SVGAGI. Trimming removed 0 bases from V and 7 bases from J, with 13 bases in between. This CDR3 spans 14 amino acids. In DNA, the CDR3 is TGTGCCAGCAGTTACTCGTCAGGGGGGCTAGAGCAGTACTTC. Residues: CASSYSSGGLEQYF.

The CDR3 DNA is TGTGCCAGCAGTGAAGCGCGGGGGGGGCGCGGAGCTTTCTTT. Translated, it gives CASSEARGGRGAFF. V and J are TRBV2 and TRBJ1-1; possible D gene TRBD1, 6 bases. Germline values: CDR1 SNHLY, CDR2 FYNNEI. The CDR3 covers 14 residues. Trimming took off 0 bases at V and 10 bases at J, with 15 bases between the two ends.

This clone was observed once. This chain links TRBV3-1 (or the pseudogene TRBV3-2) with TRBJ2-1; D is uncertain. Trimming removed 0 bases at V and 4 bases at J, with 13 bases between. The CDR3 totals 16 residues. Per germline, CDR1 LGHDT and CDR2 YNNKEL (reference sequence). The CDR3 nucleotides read TGTGCCAGCAGCCAAGAGAGGAGAGTCTATTACAATGAGCAGTTCTTC. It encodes CASSQERRVYYNEQFF.